Listed below are T cell receptor beta chains from one sample, sequenced in a study of blood T cells in healthy people across ages. TCRdb reprocessed the 5' RACE reads with MiXCR, giving one entry per CDR3 protein. The sample consists of some 800,000 distinct CDR3 sequences, around 42% of them appearing once. Source material: blood. The receptors originated from a man aged 55-75 years in good health. Each CDR3 is given without its conserved first and last residue.

V gene: TRBV3-1
J gene: TRBJ2-1
CDR3 protein: ASSRSVAGNEQF

V gene: TRBV5-1
J gene: TRBJ2-7
CDR3 protein: ASSFMDRPYEQY

V gene: TRBV6-2/TRBV6-3
J gene: TRBJ2-1
CDR3 protein: ASSYSPRDRAGNEQF

V gene: TRBV27
J gene: TRBJ2-5
CDR3 protein: ASIPRGGQTQY

V gene: TRBV20-1
J gene: TRBJ1-2
CDR3 protein: SAPHDRESGYT

V gene: TRBV5-5
J gene: TRBJ2-5
CDR3 protein: ASSQLGEAGAQY

V gene: TRBV9
J gene: TRBJ1-1
CDR3 protein: ASSVGDGDRNTEAF

V gene: TRBV3-1
J gene: TRBJ2-1
CDR3 protein: ASSFRQGSNEQF

V gene: TRBV4-3
J gene: TRBJ1-5
CDR3 protein: ASSQAPADRSNQPQH

V gene: TRBV27
J gene: TRBJ1-2
CDR3 protein: ASRGAGYGYT

V gene: TRBV5-5
J gene: TRBJ1-2
CDR3 protein: ASAFGQATSYGYT

V gene: TRBV24-1
J gene: TRBJ2-3
CDR3 protein: ATSDFKGVRTDTQY

V gene: TRBV20-1
J gene: NA
CDR3 protein: SARDRGRGTGNIQY

V gene: TRBV4-2
J gene: TRBJ1-1
CDR3 protein: TSSQDWAGNTEAF

V gene: TRBV27
J gene: TRBJ2-1
CDR3 protein: ASSSPGPWNEQF

V gene: TRBV7-8
J gene: TRBJ2-1
CDR3 protein: ASSTRTGGGLAGTYNEQF

V gene: TRBV5-8
J gene: TRBJ1-6
CDR3 protein: ASSSRASDWGPLH

V gene: TRBV6-5
J gene: TRBJ1-2
CDR3 protein: ASRPPGRLGYT

V gene: TRBV6-5
J gene: TRBJ1-2
CDR3 protein: ASRGGKGTEYGYT

V gene: TRBV6-1
J gene: TRBJ2-2
CDR3 protein: ASNGVGELF

V gene: TRBV12-3/TRBV12-4
J gene: TRBJ2-3
CDR3 protein: ASSYSGVYGTDTQY

V gene: TRBV29-1
J gene: TRBJ2-7
CDR3 protein: SVEGWGPYEQY

V gene: TRBV3-1
J gene: TRBJ2-7
CDR3 protein: ASGPHYEQY

V gene: TRBV28
J gene: TRBJ2-1
CDR3 protein: ASTLPGRGPFEQF

V gene: TRBV20-1
J gene: TRBJ1-6
CDR3 protein: SARDEAQGGYRSPLH

V gene: TRBV28
J gene: TRBJ2-5
CDR3 protein: ASSFLAEQY

V gene: TRBV27
J gene: TRBJ2-2
CDR3 protein: ASSSITGDWNTGELF

V gene: TRBV9
J gene: TRBJ1-2
CDR3 protein: ASSVAAGQAYGYT

V gene: TRBV5-6
J gene: TRBJ2-5
CDR3 protein: ASSSREGETQY

V gene: TRBV27
J gene: TRBJ1-5
CDR3 protein: ASSLYGSGNQPQH

V gene: TRBV6-2/TRBV6-3
J gene: TRBJ2-3
CDR3 protein: ASSYPMGTSGEEDTQY

V gene: TRBV7-2
J gene: TRBJ2-7
CDR3 protein: ASSLATPNEQY

V gene: TRBV5-5
J gene: TRBJ2-7
CDR3 protein: ASSRGQGLRYEQY

V gene: TRBV28
J gene: TRBJ2-3
CDR3 protein: ASSSGTGLGDTQY

V gene: TRBV7-2
J gene: TRBJ2-1
CDR3 protein: ASSLVLSGLAIDEQF

V gene: TRBV4-3
J gene: TRBJ1-5
CDR3 protein: ASSQEVYSNQPQH

V gene: TRBV2
J gene: TRBJ2-3
CDR3 protein: ASSDLPGADTQY

V gene: TRBV18
J gene: TRBJ1-4
CDR3 protein: ASSPTGSTNEKLF

V gene: TRBV7-2
J gene: TRBJ1-2
CDR3 protein: ASTLTGQSPYT

V gene: TRBV7-3
J gene: TRBJ2-1
CDR3 protein: ASSLSGLAEETQF

V gene: TRBV20-1
J gene: TRBJ1-1
CDR3 protein: SARDLVGGVGTEAF

V gene: TRBV12-3/TRBV12-4
J gene: NA
CDR3 protein: ASDRLSDSTYEQY

V gene: TRBV2
J gene: TRBJ1-2
CDR3 protein: ASSDRGLVGYT

V gene: TRBV5-1
J gene: TRBJ2-7
CDR3 protein: ASSHGTSGVYEQY

V gene: TRBV29-1
J gene: TRBJ2-5
CDR3 protein: SVVSGGGVQY

V gene: TRBV28
J gene: TRBJ1-2
CDR3 protein: ASRGGGGVLNYGYT

V gene: TRBV7-9
J gene: TRBJ1-1
CDR3 protein: ASSLEAERRAF

V gene: TRBV3-1
J gene: TRBJ2-5
CDR3 protein: ASSHGQTHTDNEQY

V gene: TRBV20-1
J gene: TRBJ1-4
CDR3 protein: SAREAGGREKLF

V gene: TRBV24-1
J gene: TRBJ2-1
CDR3 protein: ATSEKEGYGEQF

V gene: TRBV5-1
J gene: TRBJ2-1
CDR3 protein: ASRSENSYNEQF

V gene: TRBV7-9
J gene: TRBJ2-5
CDR3 protein: ASSSPLGTGNGETQY

V gene: TRBV5-1
J gene: TRBJ2-2
CDR3 protein: ASSLLGNTGELF

V gene: TRBV10-1
J gene: TRBJ2-3
CDR3 protein: ASSRGYSTDTQY

V gene: TRBV20-1
J gene: TRBJ2-7
CDR3 protein: SAAPIVGYSYEQY